Below are 15 T cell receptor beta chains sequenced from a single sample in a study of breast tumors, draining lymph nodes, adjacent tissues (dated by TCRdb to the mid-2010s). Lymph node samples were obtained from the axillary draining lymph nodes of breast cancer patients. The library came from multiplex PCR. The instrument was an Illumina HiSeq 2000. The raw public data were reprocessed by TCRdb itself: fastp quality trimming at Q25, MiXCR clonotype calling, in-frame beta chains only. Under each unique CDR3 protein, matching rows form one entry showing the most common genes and DNA. This sample has under 150,000 distinct CDR3 sequences in its table, and 15% to 20% of those were observed once. The top ten constitute less than 4% of the sample. What was sequenced was axillary lymph node tissue. Source of these receptors: a female donor with breast cancer. Some clones in this sample may be carry-over from other donors' samples.

This clonotype was observed at least ten times. The V call is TRBV5-5, the J call TRBJ1-2; D may be TRBD1 (6 bases). Trimming took 4 bases from V and 4 from J, leaving 14 bases between them. Germline CDR1 and CDR2: SGHKS and YYEKEE (reference sequence). CDR3 length: 14 amino acids. The CDR3 nucleotides read TGTGCCAGCAGCGACCCTGGGACAAGCTATGGCTACACCTTC. Translation: CASSDPGTSYGYTF.

In this sample, this clonotype turned up many times. The chain links TRBV28 to TRBJ2-7; D is possibly TRBD2 (5 bases). Germline CDR1 and CDR2: MDHEN and SYDVKM. The CDR3 extends over 15 amino acids. V was pared by 8 bases and J by 1 base, with 18 bases between. This CDR3 reads CASHPGVVSSYEQYF. The CDR3 DNA follows: TGTGCCAGCCACCCCGGGGTAGTCTCATCCTACGAGCAGTACTTC. The whole variable domain, remainder taken from reference TRBV28 and TRBJ2-7, is DVKVTQSSRYLVKRTGEKVFLECVQDMDHENMFWYRQDPGLGLRLIYFSYDVKMKEKGDIPEGYSVSREKKERFSLILESASTNQTSMYLCASHPGVVSSYEQYFGPGTRLTVT.

Only one count was recorded for this clonotype. The DNA for the CDR3 is TGTGCCAGCAGTTTCGCTACGGGGCCAGCTAATGAAAAACTGTTTTTT. Translated, it gives CASSFATGPANEKLFF. The rearrangement uses TRBV28 and TRBJ1-4; D may be TRBD1 (5 bases). Trimming removed 3 bases at V and 3 bases at J, with 14 bases between. The CDR3 runs 16 residues. Per the germline V gene, CDR1 is MDHEN and CDR2 is SYDVKM.

This chain connects TRBV27 to TRBJ2-1; D is ambiguous. The germline gives CDR1 MNHEY, CDR2 SMNVEV (reference sequence). V was cut by 3 bases and J by 4 bases, with 13 bases left in between. There are 15 residues in the CDR3. The CDR3 DNA sequence: TGTGCCAGCAGTTTTACCCAGCCTCCTTACAATGAGCAGTTCTTC. Translated, it gives CASSFTQPPYNEQFF.

This clonotype was observed a handful of times. This chain connects TRBV18 to TRBJ1-5; D is possibly TRBD1 (6 bases). V lost 1 base, J lost 2 bases, and 9 bases lay in between. Germline V CDR1 and CDR2: KGHSH, LQKENI. This CDR3 spans 15 amino acids. The CDR3 protein is CASSPLPGGNQPQHF. CDR3 DNA sequence: TGTGCCAGCTCACCACTCCCAGGGGGCAATCAGCCCCAGCATTTT.

This clonotype was seen at least ten times. The J gene is TRBJ2-3, the V gene TRBV5-1; unclear D gene. The CDR3 is 16 amino acids. Germline assignment: CDR1 SGHRS and CDR2 YFSETQ. The ends were cut back, 0 bases at V and 4 bases at J, with 15 bases in the middle. The CDR3 loop is CASSLAKDSLPDTQYF. The CDR3 DNA is TGCGCCAGCAGCTTGGCCAAGGATTCACTCCCAGATACGCAGTATTTT. The full variable domain, rest sourced from reference TRBV5-1 and TRBJ2-3, is KAGVTQTPRYLIKTRGQQVTLSCSPISGHRSVSWYQQTPGQGLQFLFEYFSETQRNKGNFPGRFSGRQFSNSRSEMNVSTLELGDSALYLCASSLAKDSLPDTQYFGPGTRLTVL.

This clonotype showed up many times. The V gene is TRBV3-1, the J gene TRBJ1-4; 9 nucleotides agree with TRBD1. Trimming at V came to 5 bases and at J to 4 bases, leaving 8 bases not matched to a gene. Per germline, CDR1 LGHDT and CDR2 YNNKEL (reference sequence). This CDR3 contains 16 residues. This CDR3 reads CASSDTGGAGNEKLFF. The DNA for the CDR3 is TGTGCCAGCAGCGATACAGGGGGCGCGGGTAATGAAAAACTGTTTTTT. The full variable domain, rest sourced from reference TRBV3-1 and TRBJ1-4, is DTAVSQTPKYLVTQMGNDKSIKCEQNLGHDTMYWYKQDSKKFLKIMFSYNNKELIINETVPNRFSPKSPDKAHLNLHINSLELGDSAVYFCASSDTGGAGNEKLFFGSGTQLSVL.

Concerning this clonotype itself: A read error may explain this, as a much larger clone is one base away. The CDR3 ends on some other residue instead of the conserved phenylalanine or tryptophan, so this is likely a read error. This chain connects TRBV6-5 to TRBJ2-3; TRBD2 is a possible D gene (6 bases). Trimming stripped 9 bases from V and 0 bases from J, with 13 bases between. The CDR3 spans 14 residues. Germline-derived CDR1 and CDR2 are MNHEY and SVGAGI. The CDR3 nucleotides are TGTGCCAGTTCCCGGGGGACTAGCACAGATACGCAGTATGTT. Protein product: CASSRGTSTDTQYV.

This clonotype has a count of ten or more. The V and J genes are TRBV5-1 and TRBJ2-7, with TRBD1 identical over 8 bases. The J segment lost 2 bases and the V segment lost 4 bases, leaving 8 bases of the junction unmatched. The germline CDR1 and CDR2 sequences are SGHRS and YFSETQ. CDR3 size: 15 residues. CDR3 nucleotides: TGCGCCAGCAGCGGGGGACAGGCTACAACCTACGAGCAGTACTTC. Translated, it gives CASSGGQATTYEQYF.

This clonotype showed up many times. The chain links TRBV2 to TRBJ2-5; D remains unclear. CDR3 length: 14 residues. V was clipped by 4 bases and J by 5 bases, with 14 bases between them. Germline lookup yields CDR1 SNHLY and CDR2 FYNNEI. The CDR3 coding sequence is TGTGCCAGCAGTGGAACTAACCCCGGGGAGACCCAGTACTTC. It is translated as CASSGTNPGETQYF.

For this clonotype: A much larger clone sits a single nucleotide away, making a read error possible. The V gene is TRBV6-1, the J gene TRBJ2-6; 7 bases line up with TRBD1. The CDR3 runs 15 residues. CDR1 and CDR2 from the germline V gene are MNHNS and SASEGT. The DNA for the CDR3 is TGTGCCAGCATTTTAGGGGGCTCTGGGACCAACGTCCTGACTTTC. This encodes CASILGGSGTNVLTF.

This clonotype was observed at least ten times. The rearrangement joins TRBV18 to TRBJ1-2, with 8 bases matching TRBD1. Germline assignment: CDR1 KGHSH and CDR2 LQKENI. V was clipped by 3 bases and J by 8 bases; unmatched bases: 8. CDR3 length: 14 residues. CDR3 nucleotides: TGTGCCAGCTCACCTACCCAGGGGGCGGAGGGCTACACCTTC. Encoded protein: CASSPTQGAEGYTF.

The table lists this clonotype with many counts. The rearrangement links TRBV2 to TRBJ2-2, with 12 bases fitting TRBD2. Trimming cost V 7 bases and J 7 bases; bases outside gene matches: 10. The germline V gene encodes CDR1 SNHLY and CDR2 FYNNEI. The CDR3 length is 16 residues. CDR3 coding DNA: TGTGCCAGCACCTTGAGACTAGCGGGAGCTGGCGGGGAGCTGTTTTTT. It specifies CASTLRLAGAGGELFF.

The sample holds many counts of this clonotype. The rearrangement joins TRBV25-1 to TRBJ2-1; D unclear. Germline V CDR1 and CDR2: MGHDK, SYGVNS. The V end was cut by 2 bases, the J end by 8 bases, with 13 bases between. This CDR3 is 14 amino acids long. CDR3 nucleotide sequence: TGTGCCAGCAGTGAAATTGGTGTAGGACATGAGCAGTTCTTC. Protein product: CASSEIGVGHEQFF.

This clonotype was seen many times. The rearrangement joins TRBV20-1 to TRBJ1-6; D is possibly TRBD1 (6 bases). This CDR3 comprises 13 residues. V was shortened by 5 bases and J by 7 bases, with 12 bases between the two germline ends. The germline gives CDR1 DFQATT, CDR2 SNEGSKA (reference sequence). In DNA form, the CDR3 reads TGCAGTGCTTTTTGGGGGCCCAATTCACCCCTCCACTTT. Translated: CSAFWGPNSPLHF.